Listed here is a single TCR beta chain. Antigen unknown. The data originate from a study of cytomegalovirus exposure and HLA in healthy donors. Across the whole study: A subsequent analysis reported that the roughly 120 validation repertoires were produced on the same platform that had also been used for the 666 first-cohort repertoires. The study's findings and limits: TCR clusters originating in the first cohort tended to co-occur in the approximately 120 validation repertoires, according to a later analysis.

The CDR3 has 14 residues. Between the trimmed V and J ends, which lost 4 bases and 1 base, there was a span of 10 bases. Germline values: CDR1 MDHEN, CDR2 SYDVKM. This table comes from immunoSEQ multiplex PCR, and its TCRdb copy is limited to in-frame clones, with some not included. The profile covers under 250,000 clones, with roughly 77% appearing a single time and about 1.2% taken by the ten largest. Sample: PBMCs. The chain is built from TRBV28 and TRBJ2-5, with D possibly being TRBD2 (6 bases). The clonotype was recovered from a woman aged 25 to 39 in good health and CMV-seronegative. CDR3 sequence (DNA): TGTGCCAGCAGTTCGGGACTGCGCCAAGAGACCCAGTACTTC. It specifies CASSSGLRQETQYF.